The 17 T cell receptor beta chains below all came from one sample that was sequenced in a study of sequential checkpoint blockade in melanoma. Treatment in this sample: randomized to nivolumab then ipilimumab (arm A) or the reverse (arm B). The data were produced by immunoSEQ multiplex PCR, yet TCRdb's version contains in-frame clones alone and is incomplete. The sample holds 17,000 or so clones; around 70% are singletons and the top ten take more than 9.5%. The sequences come from CD8+ T cells sorted from blood (inferred from file names), collected from a patient given nivolumab and ipilimumab in sequence. These receptors were collected from a human donor with melanoma.

The J gene is TRBJ2-7, the V gene TRBV5-6; maybe TRBD2 (6 bases). The CDR3 sequence is 14 residues long. The V and J ends lost 4 bases and 6 bases respectively, with 17 bases between them. Looked up from germline, CDR1 is SGHDT and CDR2 is YYEEEE. CDR3 sequence: CASSPAGGPGEQYF. Here the CDR3 DNA reads TGTGCCAGCAGCCCAGCCGGGGGTCCAGGCGAGCAGTACTTC.

The chain recombines TRBV5-4 with TRBJ2-1, with TRBD1 matching 7 bases. The CDR3 spans 14 residues. CDR1 and CDR2 from the germline V gene are SGHNT and YYREEE (reference sequence). The ends lost 4 bases at V and 4 bases at J; junction bases unmatched: 5. The CDR3 loop is CASSLGTAYNEQFF. As DNA, the CDR3 is TGTGCCAGCAGCCTCGGGACAGCGTACAATGAGCAGTTCTTC.

A note on this clone: At one of its ends the junction is not consistent with the germline gene, which may arise from a read error. The chain uses TRBV5-1 and TRBJ2-2, with a weak D call TRBD2 (5 bases). The CDR3 contains 13 residues. CDR1 and CDR2 from the germline V gene are SGHRS and YFSETQ. As DNA, the CDR3 is TGTGCCAGCAGCGCCGGGGACACCGGGGAGCTGTTTTTT. Amino acids: CASSAGDTGELFF.

The chain employs TRBV14 and TRBJ1-4; weak D call: TRBD1 (5 bases). Germline CDR1 reads SGHDN; CDR2 reads FVKESK. Trimming shortened V by 0 bases and J by 5 bases, and 13 bases separated the two germline ends. The CDR3 consists of 16 residues. DNA for the CDR3: TGTGCCAGCAGCCAAGATTGGGAGGGACTAAATGAAAAACTGTTTTTT. As protein: CASSQDWEGLNEKLFF.

Relative to its sample, this clone is medium-sized. J is TRBJ2-3 and V is TRBV7-2; 10 positions match TRBD2. The CDR3 length is 15 residues. V was pared by 3 bases and J by 3 bases, with 3 bases of the junction left unmatched. CDR1 is SGHTA and CDR2 is FQGNSA in the germline V gene. CDR3 nucleotides: TGTGCCAGCAGCTTTAGCGGGGGGTTGACAGATACGCAGTATTTT. This sequence encodes CASSFSGGLTDTQYF.

This clone occurred once. A read error may produce the germline difference seen at one junction end. This chain connects TRBV13 to TRBJ2-5, with TRBD2 matching 14 bases. The CDR3 extends over 16 amino acids. Germline CDR1 PRHDT, CDR2 FYEKMQ (reference sequence). DNA of the CDR3: TGTGCCAGCAGCTTAGGGGGACTAGCGGGGGAAGAGGCCCAGTACTTC. It translates to CASSLGGLAGEEAQYF.

The chain employs TRBV2 and TRBJ1-2; D gene uncertain. The V end was cut by 3 bases, the J end by 1 base, with 18 bases between. The length of the CDR3 is 17 residues. The germline V gene encodes CDR1 SNHLY and CDR2 FYNNEI. CDR3 loop: CASSDRQAPTYNYGYTF. The CDR3 region has the DNA TGTGCCAGCAGTGACCGGCAGGCCCCAACTTATAACTATGGCTACACCTTC.

This sequence joins TRBV7-9 and TRBJ2-2, with D perhaps TRBD2 (5 bases). CDR1 and CDR2 from the germline V gene are SEHNR and FQNEAQ (reference sequence). Trimming removed 5 bases from V and 7 bases from J, with 14 bases in between. The CDR3 has 14 residues. The CDR3 here is CASSPALAIGELFF. CDR3 nucleotides: TGTGCCAGCAGCCCGGCTCTAGCTATCGGGGAGCTGTTTTTT.

V usage is TRBV5-1 and J usage is TRBJ2-7, with D unresolved. The ends were cut back, 4 bases at V and 8 bases at J, with 10 bases in the middle. The CDR3 has 11 amino acids. CDR1 and CDR2 (germline): SGHRS, YFSETQ. CDR3 sequence: CASSLISQQYF. The DNA of the CDR3 is TGCGCCAGCAGCCTCATTAGCCAGCAGTACTTC.

The chain couples TRBV15 to TRBJ1-1; D is perhaps TRBD1 (6 bases). This CDR3 is 13 amino acids long. The V end lost 4 bases, the J end lost 1 base, and 7 bases lay between the germline ends. CDR1 is LNHNV and CDR2 is YYDKDF in the germline V gene (reference sequence). The CDR3 protein is CATSTDRNTEAFF. CDR3 coding DNA: TGTGCCACCAGCACGGACAGGAACACTGAAGCTTTCTTT. Using reference TRBV15 and TRBJ1-1 for the parts outside the CDR3, the full variable domain is DAMVIQNPRYQVTQFGKPVTLSCSQTLNHNVMYWYQQKSSQAPKLLFHYYDKDFNNEADTPDNFQSRRPNTSFCFLDIRSPGLGDTAMYLCATSTDRNTEAFFGQGTRLTVV.

The chain links TRBV9 to TRBJ1-5; 9 nucleotides line up with TRBD1. Germline V gene lookup returns CDR1 SGDLS and CDR2 YYNGEE. V lost 4 bases to trimming and J lost 7 bases; unmatched junction nucleotides: 6. This CDR3 is built from 14 residues. CDR3: CASSLTGGQQPQHF. The CDR3 DNA reads TGTGCCAGCAGCCTGACAGGGGGGCAACAGCCCCAGCATTTT.

The J gene is TRBJ1-1, the V gene TRBV11-2; D perhaps matches TRBD1 (5 bases). V lost 1 base and J 7 bases, leaving 7 bases between the germline ends. Germline values: CDR1 SGHAT, CDR2 FQNNGV. The CDR3 contains 12 residues. The CDR3 sequence: CASSLGQLEAFF. The CDR3 bases are TGTGCCAGCAGCTTAGGACAGCTTGAAGCTTTCTTT.

The chain is built from TRBV4-3 and TRBJ2-7; the D is unclear. Germline CDR1 and CDR2: LGHNA and YSLEER. The CDR3 runs 15 residues. The V end lost 2 bases, the J end lost 0 bases, and 11 bases lay between the germline ends. The chain's CDR3 is CASSQMAASSYEQYF. CDR3 DNA: TGCGCCAGCAGCCAAATGGCGGCTTCCTCCTACGAGCAGTACTTC.

The rearrangement uses TRBV4-1 and TRBJ1-2, with 7 nucleotides matching TRBD1. With V trimmed by 4 bases and J by 4 bases, 9 bases remained unmatched. Germline CDR1 is MGHRA and CDR2 is YSYEKL. This CDR3 spans 15 amino acids. Written as DNA, the CDR3 is TGCGCCAGCAGCCCTATAGGACAGGAAGGCTATGGCTACACCTTC. Its translation is CASSPIGQEGYGYTF.

Here the CDR3 reads CASSSLDRLNTEAFF. In DNA form, the CDR3 reads TGTGCCAGCAGCTCCCTCGACAGATTGAACACTGAAGCTTTCTTT. The genes are TRBV5-4 and TRBJ1-1, with D perhaps TRBD1 (5 bases). The CDR3 extends over 15 amino acids. Trimming shortened V by 3 bases and J by 0 bases, and 12 bases separated the two germline ends. The germline V gene has CDR1 SGHNT and CDR2 YYREEE (reference sequence).

V gene TRBV9 combines with J gene TRBJ2-1; 14 nucleotides agree with TRBD2. CDR3 length: 16 amino acids. The germline V gene encodes CDR1 SGDLS and CDR2 YYNGEE. With V trimmed by 4 bases and J by 7 bases, 7 bases remained unmatched. CDR3 sequence reads: CASSPEGLAGVNEQFF. CDR3 sequence (DNA): TGTGCCAGCAGCCCCGAGGGACTAGCGGGAGTTAATGAGCAGTTCTTC.

The chain couples TRBV9 to TRBJ1-4; TRBD1 might be the D (6 bases). CDR3 length equals 16 residues. Germline V lookup: CDR1 SGDLS, CDR2 YYNGEE. The V gene lost 3 bases and the J gene lost 3 bases, with 15 bases spanning the gap. The CDR3 DNA reads TGTGCCAGCAGCGGTCAAGGACAGAGAGCTAATGAAAAACTGTTTTTT. It yields the protein CASSGQGQRANEKLFF.